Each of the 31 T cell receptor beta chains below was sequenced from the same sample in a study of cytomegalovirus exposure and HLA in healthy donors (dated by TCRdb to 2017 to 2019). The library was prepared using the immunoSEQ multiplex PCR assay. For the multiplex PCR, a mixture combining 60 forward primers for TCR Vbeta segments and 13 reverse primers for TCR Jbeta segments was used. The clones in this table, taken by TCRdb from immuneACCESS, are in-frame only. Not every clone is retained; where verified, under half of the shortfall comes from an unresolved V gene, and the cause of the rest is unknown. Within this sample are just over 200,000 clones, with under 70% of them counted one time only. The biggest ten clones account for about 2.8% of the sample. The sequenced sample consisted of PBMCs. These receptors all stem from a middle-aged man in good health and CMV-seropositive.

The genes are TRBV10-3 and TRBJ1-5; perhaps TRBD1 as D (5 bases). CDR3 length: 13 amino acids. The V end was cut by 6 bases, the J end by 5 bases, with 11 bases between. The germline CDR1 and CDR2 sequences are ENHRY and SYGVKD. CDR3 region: CAISRQPDQPQHF. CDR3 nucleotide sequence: TGTGCCATCAGCAGACAGCCTGATCAGCCCCAGCATTTT.

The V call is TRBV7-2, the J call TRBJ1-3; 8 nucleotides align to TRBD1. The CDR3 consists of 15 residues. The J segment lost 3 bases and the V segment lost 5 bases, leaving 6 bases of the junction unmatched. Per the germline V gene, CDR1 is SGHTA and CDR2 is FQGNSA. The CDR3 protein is CASSLGQGGGNTIYF. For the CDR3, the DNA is TGTGCCAGCAGCCTAGGACAGGGAGGTGGAAACACCATATATTTT.

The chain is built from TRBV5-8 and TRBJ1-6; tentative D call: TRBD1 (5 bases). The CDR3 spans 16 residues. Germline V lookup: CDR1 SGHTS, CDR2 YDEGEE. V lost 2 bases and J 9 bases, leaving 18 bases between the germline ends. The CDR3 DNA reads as TGTGCCAGCAGCTTAATCCCAGGGACTATGGGTTCACCCCTCCACTTT. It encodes CASSLIPGTMGSPLHF. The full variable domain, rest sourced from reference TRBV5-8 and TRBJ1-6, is EAGVTQSPTHLIKTRGQQATLRCSPISGHTSVYWYQQALGLGLQFLLWYDEGEERNRGNFPPRFSGRQFPNYSSELNVNALELEDSALYLCASSLIPGTMGSPLHFGNGTRLTVT.

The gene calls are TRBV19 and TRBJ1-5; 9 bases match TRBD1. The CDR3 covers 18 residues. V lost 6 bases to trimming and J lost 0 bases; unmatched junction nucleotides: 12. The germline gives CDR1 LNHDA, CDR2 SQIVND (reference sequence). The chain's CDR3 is CASSPGTGSLNSNQPQHF. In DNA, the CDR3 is TGTGCCAGTAGCCCGGGGACAGGGTCCCTCAATAGCAATCAGCCCCAGCATTTT.

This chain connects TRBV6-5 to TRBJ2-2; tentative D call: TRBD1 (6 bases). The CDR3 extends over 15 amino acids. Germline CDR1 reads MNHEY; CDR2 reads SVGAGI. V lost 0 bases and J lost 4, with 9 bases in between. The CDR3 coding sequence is TGTGCCAGCAGTTACTCGGGACAAATCACCGGGGAGCTGTTTTTT. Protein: CASSYSGQITGELFF.

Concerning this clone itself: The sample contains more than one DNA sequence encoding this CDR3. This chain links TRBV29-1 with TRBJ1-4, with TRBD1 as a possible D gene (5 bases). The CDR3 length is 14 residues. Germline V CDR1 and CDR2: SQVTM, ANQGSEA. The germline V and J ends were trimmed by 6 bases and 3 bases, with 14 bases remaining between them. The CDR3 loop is CSVAKTEANEKLFF. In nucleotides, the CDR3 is TGCAGCGTAGCCAAGACAGAAGCTAATGAAAAACTGTTTTTT.

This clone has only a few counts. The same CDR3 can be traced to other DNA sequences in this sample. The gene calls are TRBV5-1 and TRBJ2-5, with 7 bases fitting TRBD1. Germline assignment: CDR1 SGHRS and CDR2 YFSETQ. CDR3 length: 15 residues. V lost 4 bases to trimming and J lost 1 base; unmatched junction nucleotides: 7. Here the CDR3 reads CASSPDRVGQETQYF. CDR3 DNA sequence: TGCGCCAGCAGCCCAGACAGGGTAGGCCAAGAGACCCAGTACTTC.

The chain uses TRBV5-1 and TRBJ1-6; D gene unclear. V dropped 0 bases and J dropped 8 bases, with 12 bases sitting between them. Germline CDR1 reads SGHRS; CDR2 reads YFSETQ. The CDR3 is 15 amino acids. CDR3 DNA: TGCGCCAGCAGCTTGGAATCTTCCCGTTATTCACCCCTCCACTTT. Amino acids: CASSLESSRYSPLHF.

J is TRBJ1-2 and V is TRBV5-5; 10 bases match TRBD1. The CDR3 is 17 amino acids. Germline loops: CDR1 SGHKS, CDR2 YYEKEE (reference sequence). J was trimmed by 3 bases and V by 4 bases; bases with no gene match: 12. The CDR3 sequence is CASSTLGDRGFDYGYTF. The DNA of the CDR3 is TGTGCCAGCAGCACCTTAGGGGACAGGGGTTTTGACTATGGCTACACCTTC. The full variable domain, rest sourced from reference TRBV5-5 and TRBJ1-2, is DAGVTQSPTHLIKTRGQQVTLRCSPISGHKSVSWYQQVLGQGPQFIFQYYEKEERGRGNFPDRFSARQFPNYSSELNVNALLLGDSALYLCASSTLGDRGFDYGYTFGSGTRLTVV.

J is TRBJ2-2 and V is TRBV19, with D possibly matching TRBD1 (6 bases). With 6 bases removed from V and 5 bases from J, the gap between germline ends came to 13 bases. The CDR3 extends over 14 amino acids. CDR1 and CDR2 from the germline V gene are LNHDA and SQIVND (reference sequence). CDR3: CASSLGQGTGELFF. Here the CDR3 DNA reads TGTGCCAGTAGCCTCGGTCAGGGGACCGGGGAGCTGTTTTTT.

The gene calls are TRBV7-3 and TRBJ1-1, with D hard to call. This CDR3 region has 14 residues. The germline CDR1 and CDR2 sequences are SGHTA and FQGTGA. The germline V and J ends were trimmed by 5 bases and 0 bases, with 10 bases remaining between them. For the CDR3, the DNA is TGTGCCAGCAGCCCGACGGGGTTGAACACTGAAGCTTTCTTT. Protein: CASSPTGLNTEAFF.

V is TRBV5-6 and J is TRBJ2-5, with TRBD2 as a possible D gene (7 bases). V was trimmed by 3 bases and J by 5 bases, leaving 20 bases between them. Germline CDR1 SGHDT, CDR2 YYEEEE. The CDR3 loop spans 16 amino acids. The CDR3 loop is CASSWGGLARVETQYF. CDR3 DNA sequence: TGTGCCAGCAGCTGGGGGGGGCTAGCGAGGGTGGAGACCCAGTACTTC.

DNA for the CDR3: TGTGCCAGTAGTCTGGGGACAGGGTTGAACACTGAAGCTTTCTTT. This sequence encodes CASSLGTGLNTEAFF. The chain uses TRBV19 and TRBJ1-1; 9 bases line up with TRBD1. The CDR3 spans 15 residues. The V gene's germline CDR1 is LNHDA and CDR2 SQIVND (reference sequence). The J segment lost 0 bases and the V segment lost 5 bases, leaving 4 bases of the junction unmatched.

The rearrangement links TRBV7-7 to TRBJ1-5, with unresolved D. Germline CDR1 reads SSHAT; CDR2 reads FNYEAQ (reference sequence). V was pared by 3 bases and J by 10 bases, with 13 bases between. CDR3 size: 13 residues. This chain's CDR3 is CASSLSPTQPQHF. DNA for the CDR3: TGTGCCAGCAGCTTGTCCCCTACGCAACCCCAGCATTTT.

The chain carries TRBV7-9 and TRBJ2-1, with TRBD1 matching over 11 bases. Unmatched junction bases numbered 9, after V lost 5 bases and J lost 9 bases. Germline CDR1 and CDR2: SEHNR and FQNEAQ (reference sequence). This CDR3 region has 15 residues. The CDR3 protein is CASSPWGQGVSEQFF. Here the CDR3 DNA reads TGTGCCAGCAGCCCTTGGGGACAGGGGGTGAGTGAGCAGTTCTTC.

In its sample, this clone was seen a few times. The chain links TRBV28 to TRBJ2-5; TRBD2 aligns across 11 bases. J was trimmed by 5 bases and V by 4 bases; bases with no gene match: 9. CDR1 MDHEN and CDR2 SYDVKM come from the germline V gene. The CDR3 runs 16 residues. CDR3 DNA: TGTGCCAGCAGTTCCATAGGGACTAGCGGAATGGAGACCCAGTACTTC. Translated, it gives CASSSIGTSGMETQYF.

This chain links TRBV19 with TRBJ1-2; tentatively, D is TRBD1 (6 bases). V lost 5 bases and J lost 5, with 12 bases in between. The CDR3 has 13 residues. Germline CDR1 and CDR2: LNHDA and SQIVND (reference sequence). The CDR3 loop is CASSLWDTYGYTF. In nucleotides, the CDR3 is TGTGCCAGTAGTTTGTGGGACACTTATGGCTACACCTTC.

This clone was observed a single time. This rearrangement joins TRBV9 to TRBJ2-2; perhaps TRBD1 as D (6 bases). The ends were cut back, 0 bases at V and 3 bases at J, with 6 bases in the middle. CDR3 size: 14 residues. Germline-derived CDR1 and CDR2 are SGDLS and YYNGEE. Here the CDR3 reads CASSVEGDTGELFF. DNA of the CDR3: TGTGCCAGCAGCGTAGAGGGGGACACCGGGGAGCTGTTTTTT. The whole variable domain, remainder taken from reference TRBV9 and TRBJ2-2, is DSGVTQTPKHLITATGQRVTLRCSPRSGDLSVYWYQQSLDQGLQFLIQYYNGEERAKGNILERFSAQQFPDLHSELNLSSLELGDSALYFCASSVEGDTGELFFGEGSRLTVL.

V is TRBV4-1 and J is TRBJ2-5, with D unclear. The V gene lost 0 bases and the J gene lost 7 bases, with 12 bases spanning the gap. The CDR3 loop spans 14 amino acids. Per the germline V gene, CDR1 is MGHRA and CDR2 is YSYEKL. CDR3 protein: CASSQEDARGTQYF. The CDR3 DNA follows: TGCGCCAGCAGCCAAGAGGATGCCAGAGGGACCCAGTACTTC.

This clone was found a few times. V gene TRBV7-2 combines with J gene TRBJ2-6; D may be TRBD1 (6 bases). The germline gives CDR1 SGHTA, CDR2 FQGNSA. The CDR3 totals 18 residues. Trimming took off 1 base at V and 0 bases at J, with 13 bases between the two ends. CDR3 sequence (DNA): TGTGCCAGCAGCTTAGGCCGGACAGTGGGCTCTGGGGCCAACGTCCTGACTTTC. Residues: CASSLGRTVGSGANVLTF.

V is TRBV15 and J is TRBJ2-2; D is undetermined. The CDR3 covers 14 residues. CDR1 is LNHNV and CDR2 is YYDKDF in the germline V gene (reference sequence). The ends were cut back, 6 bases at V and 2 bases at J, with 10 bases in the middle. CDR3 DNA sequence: TGTGCCACCAGTGTCAACAGAAACACCGGGGAGCTGTTTTTT. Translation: CATSVNRNTGELFF.

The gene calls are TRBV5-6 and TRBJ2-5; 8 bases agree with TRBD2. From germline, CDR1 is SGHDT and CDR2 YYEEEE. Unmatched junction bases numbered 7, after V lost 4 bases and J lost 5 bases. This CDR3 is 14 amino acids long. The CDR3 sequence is CASSPRTSLETQYF. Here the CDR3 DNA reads TGTGCCAGCAGCCCACGGACTAGCCTGGAGACCCAGTACTTC.

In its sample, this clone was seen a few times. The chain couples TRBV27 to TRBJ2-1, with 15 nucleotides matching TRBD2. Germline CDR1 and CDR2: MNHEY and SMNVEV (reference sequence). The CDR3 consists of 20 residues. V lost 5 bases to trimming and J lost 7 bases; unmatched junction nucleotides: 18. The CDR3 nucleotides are TGTGCCAGCAGTATACCCGGCGGGACTAGCGGGGGGACAGCAGGGAATGAGCAGTTCTTC. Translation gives CASSIPGGTSGGTAGNEQFF.

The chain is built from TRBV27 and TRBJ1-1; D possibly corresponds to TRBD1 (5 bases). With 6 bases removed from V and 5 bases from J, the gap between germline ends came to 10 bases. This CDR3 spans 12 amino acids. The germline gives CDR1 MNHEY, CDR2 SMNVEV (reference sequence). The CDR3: CASRQGLTEAFF. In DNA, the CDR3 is TGTGCCAGCAGGCAGGGTCTGACTGAAGCTTTCTTT.

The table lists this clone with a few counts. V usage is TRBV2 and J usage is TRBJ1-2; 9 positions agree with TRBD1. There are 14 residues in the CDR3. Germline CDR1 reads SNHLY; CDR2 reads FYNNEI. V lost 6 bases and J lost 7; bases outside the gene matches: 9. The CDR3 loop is CASSRDRDYGGYTF. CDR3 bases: TGTGCCAGCAGCCGGGACAGGGATTACGGTGGCTACACCTTC.

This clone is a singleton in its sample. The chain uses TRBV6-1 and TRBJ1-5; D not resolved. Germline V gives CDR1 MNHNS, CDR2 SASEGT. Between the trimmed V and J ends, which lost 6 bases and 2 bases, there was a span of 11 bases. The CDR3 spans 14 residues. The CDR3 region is CASRQTSGNQPQHF. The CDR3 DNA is TGTGCCAGCAGGCAAACAAGTGGCAATCAGCCCCAGCATTTT.

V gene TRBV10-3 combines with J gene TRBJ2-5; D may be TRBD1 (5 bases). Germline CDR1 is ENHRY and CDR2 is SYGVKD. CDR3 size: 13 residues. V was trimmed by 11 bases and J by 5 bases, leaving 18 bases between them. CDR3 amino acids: CAVRQTPRETQYF. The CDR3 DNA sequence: TGTGCCGTACGACAGACACCCCGGGAGACCCAGTACTTC.

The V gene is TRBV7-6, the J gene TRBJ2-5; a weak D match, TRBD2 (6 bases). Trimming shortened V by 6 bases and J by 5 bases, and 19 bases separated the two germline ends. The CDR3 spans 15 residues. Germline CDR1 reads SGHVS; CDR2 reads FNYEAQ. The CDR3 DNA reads TGTGCCAGCAGTCGATTCGGGGAGGAGTTGGAGACCCAGTACTTC. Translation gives CASSRFGEELETQYF.

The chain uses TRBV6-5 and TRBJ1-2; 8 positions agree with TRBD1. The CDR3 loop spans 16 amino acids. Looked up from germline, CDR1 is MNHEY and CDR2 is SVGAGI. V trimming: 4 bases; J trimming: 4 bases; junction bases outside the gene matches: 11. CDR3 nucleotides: TGTGCCAGCAGTTCAGGGGGCGGGGATTGGGTCTATGGCTACACCTTC. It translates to CASSSGGGDWVYGYTF.

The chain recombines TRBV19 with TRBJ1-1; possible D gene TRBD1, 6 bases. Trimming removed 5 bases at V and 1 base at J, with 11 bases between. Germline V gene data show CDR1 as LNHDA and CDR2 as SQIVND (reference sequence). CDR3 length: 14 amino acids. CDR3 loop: CASSFRQANTEAFF. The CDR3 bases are TGTGCCAGTAGTTTCCGACAGGCGAACACTGAAGCTTTCTTT. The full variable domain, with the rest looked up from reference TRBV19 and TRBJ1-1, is DGGITQSPKYLFRKEGQNVTLSCEQNLNHDAMYWYRQDPGQGLRLIYYSQIVNDFQKGDIAEGYSVSREKKESFPLTVTSAQKNPTAFYLCASSFRQANTEAFFGQGTRLTVV.

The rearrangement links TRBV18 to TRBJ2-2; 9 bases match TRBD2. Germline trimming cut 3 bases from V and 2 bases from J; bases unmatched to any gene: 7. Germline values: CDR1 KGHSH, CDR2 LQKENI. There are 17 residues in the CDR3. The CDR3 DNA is TGTGCCAGCTCACCGATGCTAGCGGGGCGAAACACCGGGGAGCTGTTTTTT. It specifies CASSPMLAGRNTGELFF. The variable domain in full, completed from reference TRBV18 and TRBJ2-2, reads NAGVMQNPRHLVRRRGQEARLRCSPMKGHSHVYWYRQLPEEGLKFMVYLQKENIIDESGMPKERFSAEFPKEGPSILRIQQVVRGDSAAYFCASSPMLAGRNTGELFFGEGSRLTVL.